A selection of T cell receptor beta chains follows, all from one sample in a study of blood T cells in healthy people across ages. In TCRdb, the 5' RACE reads were re-called with MiXCR into one record per CDR3 protein. The profile shows hundreds of thousands of distinct CDR3 sequences, around 40% of them singletons. Sequenced material: blood. The receptors originated from a woman aged 55-70 years in good health. CDR3s include the opening cysteine and the closing phenylalanine or tryptophan. A D gene is named only where the DNA matches it firmly. Clone size is not always given. Where it is, it says once, few, many or a class for expanded clones.

V gene: TRBV7-9
J gene: TRBJ2-6
D gene: NA
CDR3 length: 15
clone size: NA
CDR3 DNA: TGTGCCAGCGGCTTAACAGGGCTTGGGGCCAACGTCCTGACTTTC
CDR3 protein: CASGLTGLGANVLTF

V gene: TRBV4-3
J gene: TRBJ1-2
D gene: TRBD1
CDR3 length: 15
clone size: NA
CDR3 DNA: TGCGCCAGCAGCCACCGACAGGGATCGGGGTATGGCTACACCTTC
CDR3 protein: CASSHRQGSGYGYTF

V gene: TRBV14
J gene: TRBJ1-2
D gene: TRBD1
CDR3 length: 15
clone size: NA
CDR3 DNA: TGTGCCAGCAGCCACCCAACGACAGGGATCTATGGCTACACCTTC
CDR3 protein: CASSHPTTGIYGYTF

V gene: TRBV6-2/TRBV6-3
J gene: TRBJ2-5
D gene: TRBD1
CDR3 length: 14
clone size: many
CDR3 DNA: TGTGCCAGCAGGACAGGACAGGGAAGAGGTCGGCGGTACTTC
CDR3 protein: CASRTGQGRGRRYF

V gene: TRBV6-2/TRBV6-3
J gene: TRBJ2-7
D gene: TRBD2
CDR3 length: 16
clone size: few
CDR3 DNA: TGTGCCAGCAGTTACGGGGTAGCGGGGGGATCCTACGAGCAGTACTTC
CDR3 protein: CASSYGVAGGSYEQYF

V gene: TRBV12-3/TRBV12-4
J gene: TRBJ2-2
D gene: NA
CDR3 length: 15
clone size: NA
CDR3 DNA: TGTGCCAGCAGTTTAGGGGCAGGGGACACCGGGGAGCTGTTTTTT
CDR3 protein: CASSLGAGDTGELFF

V gene: TRBV3-1
J gene: TRBJ2-7
D gene: NA
CDR3 length: 14
clone size: NA
CDR3 DNA: TGTGCCAGCAGCCAAGATCATCTAGGTCGCGAGCAGTACTTC
CDR3 protein: CASSQDHLGREQYF

V gene: TRBV5-1
J gene: TRBJ1-1
D gene: NA
CDR3 length: 14
clone size: NA
CDR3 DNA: TGCGCCAGCAGCTTGCGCCATTCGAACACTGAAGCTTTCTTT
CDR3 protein: CASSLRHSNTEAFF

V gene: TRBV6-2/TRBV6-3
J gene: TRBJ2-7
D gene: NA
CDR3 length: 12
clone size: NA
CDR3 DNA: TGTGCCAGCACTAAGGGCGATATCGAGCAGTACTTC
CDR3 protein: CASTKGDIEQYF

V gene: TRBV3-1
J gene: TRBJ1-1
D gene: NA
CDR3 length: 12
clone size: NA
CDR3 DNA: TGTGCCAGCAGCCGCGGGAGAGGTGAAGCTTTCTTT
CDR3 protein: CASSRGRGEAFF

V gene: TRBV29-1
J gene: TRBJ2-3
D gene: NA
CDR3 length: 12
clone size: many
CDR3 DNA: TGCAGCGTTGAAGATCACCGGGATACGCAGTATTTT
CDR3 protein: CSVEDHRDTQYF

V gene: TRBV20-1
J gene: TRBJ2-1
D gene: TRBD2
CDR3 length: 15
clone size: NA
CDR3 DNA: TGCAGTGCTAGAACGGGGACTAGCGGGGCGGATGAGCAGTTCTTC
CDR3 protein: CSARTGTSGADEQFF

V gene: TRBV5-1
J gene: TRBJ1-6
D gene: TRBD1
CDR3 length: 15
clone size: NA
CDR3 DNA: TGCGCCAGCAGCCAGCCGGGACAGAATAATTCACCCCTCCACTTT
CDR3 protein: CASSQPGQNNSPLHF

V gene: TRBV6-2/TRBV6-3
J gene: TRBJ2-7
D gene: TRBD1
CDR3 length: 15
clone size: NA
CDR3 DNA: TGTGCCAGCAGTTACGGGCAGGGGGCGCTGGACGAGCAGTACTTC
CDR3 protein: CASSYGQGALDEQYF

V gene: TRBV28
J gene: TRBJ1-4
D gene: NA
CDR3 length: 12
clone size: NA
CDR3 DNA: TGTGCCAGCAGCCTCCCCGGGGCAAAACTGTTTTTT
CDR3 protein: CASSLPGAKLFF

V gene: TRBV28
J gene: TRBJ2-1
D gene: NA
CDR3 length: 13
clone size: NA
CDR3 DNA: TGTGCCAGCAGCCGGGCGGGGAGCAATGAGCAGTTCTTC
CDR3 protein: CASSRAGSNEQFF

V gene: TRBV4-1
J gene: TRBJ2-7
D gene: TRBD2
CDR3 length: 18
clone size: NA
CDR3 DNA: TGCGCCAGCAGCCAAGCAGGGACTAGCGGGGGCTCTAGAAACGAGCAGTACTTC
CDR3 protein: CASSQAGTSGGSRNEQYF

V gene: TRBV20-1
J gene: TRBJ2-1
D gene: TRBD2
CDR3 length: 15
clone size: once
CDR3 DNA: TGCAGTGCGATTAAGCGGGAGGGCTCCTACAATGAGCAGTTCTTC
CDR3 protein: CSAIKREGSYNEQFF

V gene: TRBV20-1
J gene: TRBJ1-2
D gene: TRBD1
CDR3 length: 14
clone size: NA
CDR3 DNA: TGCAGTGCCAAGGGTCGGGCAGGGGGCTATGGCTACACCTTC
CDR3 protein: CSAKGRAGGYGYTF

V gene: TRBV20-1
J gene: TRBJ2-5
D gene: NA
CDR3 length: 8
clone size: NA
CDR3 DNA: TGCAGTGCTGGAAAAGAGTACTTC
CDR3 protein: CSAGKEYF

V gene: TRBV20-1
J gene: TRBJ2-5
D gene: NA
CDR3 length: 15
clone size: NA
CDR3 DNA: TGCAGTGCGCATGATGGGGGGGGCTCCCAAGAGACCCAGTACTTC
CDR3 protein: CSAHDGGGSQETQYF

V gene: TRBV21-1
J gene: TRBJ2-1
D gene: NA
CDR3 length: 14
clone size: NA
CDR3 DNA: TGTGCCAGCAGCAAGTGGGGAGCCGAAGAGACCCAGTTCTTC
CDR3 protein: CASSKWGAEETQFF

V gene: TRBV27
J gene: TRBJ2-1
D gene: NA
CDR3 length: 17
clone size: NA
CDR3 DNA: TGTGCCAGCAGTTTCGCCAGGACCTTAGGGTCCTACAATGAGCAGTTCTTC
CDR3 protein: CASSFARTLGSYNEQFF

V gene: TRBV25-1
J gene: TRBJ1-1
D gene: TRBD1
CDR3 length: 19
clone size: NA
CDR3 DNA: TGTGCCAGCAGTAATGCGGTTGCAGGGGGCGCAGGGGGAAACACTGAAGCTTTCTTT
CDR3 protein: CASSNAVAGGAGGNTEAFF

V gene: TRBV5-1
J gene: TRBJ2-2
D gene: TRBD2
CDR3 length: 17
clone size: NA
CDR3 DNA: TGCGCCAGCAGCTTCCCTAGCGGGGGGGCGAACACCGGGGAGCTGTTTTTT
CDR3 protein: CASSFPSGGANTGELFF

V gene: TRBV20-1
J gene: TRBJ2-7
D gene: NA
CDR3 length: 13
clone size: NA
CDR3 DNA: TGCAGTGCTAGTCCCACGGCAGGGAACGAGCAGTACTTC
CDR3 protein: CSASPTAGNEQYF

V gene: TRBV5-1
J gene: TRBJ2-3
D gene: NA
CDR3 length: 15
clone size: many
CDR3 DNA: TGCGCCAGCAGCTTGGCCACGGGAGAGGTAGATACGCAGTATTTT
CDR3 protein: CASSLATGEVDTQYF

V gene: TRBV12-3/TRBV12-4
J gene: TRBJ2-7
D gene: TRBD2
CDR3 length: 15
clone size: NA
CDR3 DNA: TGTGCCAGTTTCGGGACTAGCGGGTTAACCTACGAGCAGTACTTC
CDR3 protein: CASFGTSGLTYEQYF

V gene: TRBV29-1
J gene: TRBJ2-7
D gene: TRBD1
CDR3 length: 15
clone size: NA
CDR3 DNA: TGCAGCGTTCGTTTCTCGGCAGGGGGCTTCTACGAGCAGTACTTC
CDR3 protein: CSVRFSAGGFYEQYF

V gene: TRBV6-6
J gene: TRBJ2-7
D gene: NA
CDR3 length: 13
clone size: few
CDR3 DNA: TGTGCCAGCAGCCAAGCCGGGTTCTACGAGCAGTACTTC
CDR3 protein: CASSQAGFYEQYF

V gene: TRBV7-8
J gene: TRBJ1-1
D gene: NA
CDR3 length: 14
clone size: NA
CDR3 DNA: TGTGCCAGCAGCAAGGGGACGGCGAACACTGAAGCTTTCTTT
CDR3 protein: CASSKGTANTEAFF

V gene: TRBV10-3
J gene: TRBJ1-1
D gene: NA
CDR3 length: 15
clone size: NA
CDR3 DNA: TGTGCCATCAGTGATCCTGGGGTGTGGGACTCTGAAGCTTTCTTT
CDR3 protein: CAISDPGVWDSEAFF

V gene: TRBV6-5
J gene: TRBJ2-1
D gene: NA
CDR3 length: 17
clone size: many
CDR3 DNA: TGTGCCAGCAGTTACTCGTCGGGAGCATGGTCCTACAATGAGCAGTTCTTC
CDR3 protein: CASSYSSGAWSYNEQFF

V gene: TRBV20-1
J gene: TRBJ2-7
D gene: TRBD2
CDR3 length: 15
clone size: NA
CDR3 DNA: TGCAGTGCCGAGAGGGCGGGAGCGGCCTCCTACGAGCAGTACTTC
CDR3 protein: CSAERAGAASYEQYF

V gene: TRBV28
J gene: TRBJ2-5
D gene: TRBD2
CDR3 length: 13
clone size: NA
CDR3 DNA: TGTGCCAGCGGACTAGCGGAAGAAGAGACCCAGTACTTC
CDR3 protein: CASGLAEEETQYF

V gene: TRBV9
J gene: TRBJ2-5
D gene: NA
CDR3 length: 15
clone size: NA
CDR3 DNA: TGTGCCAGCAGCCCCGAGCCCACAGGGAACAATGAGCAGTACTTC
CDR3 protein: CASSPEPTGNNEQYF

V gene: TRBV20-1
J gene: TRBJ1-1
D gene: NA
CDR3 length: 13
clone size: NA
CDR3 DNA: TGCAGTGCTAGTCACACTAGGAACACTGAAGCTTTCTTT
CDR3 protein: CSASHTRNTEAFF

V gene: TRBV11-3
J gene: TRBJ2-3
D gene: NA
CDR3 length: 14
clone size: NA
CDR3 DNA: TGTGCCAGCAGCAACCGGGACAGCACAGATACGCAGTATTTT
CDR3 protein: CASSNRDSTDTQYF

V gene: TRBV7-2
J gene: TRBJ2-1
D gene: TRBD2
CDR3 length: 17
clone size: many
CDR3 DNA: TGTGCCAGCAGCTTAGGACTAGCGGAGGCGGGGCTAGGGGAGCAGTTCTTC
CDR3 protein: CASSLGLAEAGLGEQFF

V gene: TRBV27
J gene: TRBJ2-1
D gene: TRBD1
CDR3 length: 15
clone size: NA
CDR3 DNA: TGTGCCACCTTGAGGCCTGGACAGGGTGGTTACGAGCAGTGCTTC
CDR3 protein: CATLRPGQGGYEQCF

V gene: TRBV27
J gene: TRBJ1-1
D gene: NA
CDR3 length: 16
clone size: few
CDR3 DNA: TGTGCCAGCAGTTTGTCAAGGGGTGGTTCGGGCACTGAAGCTTTCTTT
CDR3 protein: CASSLSRGGSGTEAFF

V gene: TRBV12-3/TRBV12-4
J gene: TRBJ1-1
D gene: TRBD1
CDR3 length: 16
clone size: NA
CDR3 DNA: TGTGCCAGCAGCGAACAGGCTGGACAGGGAAACACTGAAGCTTTCTTT
CDR3 protein: CASSEQAGQGNTEAFF

V gene: TRBV7-6
J gene: TRBJ2-4
D gene: NA
CDR3 length: 18
clone size: few
CDR3 DNA: TGTGCCAGCAGCAAACTCATACCTGGGGGGCTCGACAAAAACATTCAGTACTTC
CDR3 protein: CASSKLIPGGLDKNIQYF

V gene: TRBV12-3/TRBV12-4
J gene: TRBJ2-6
D gene: NA
CDR3 length: 13
clone size: once
CDR3 DNA: TGTGCCAGCAGTAACCAGGGGGCCAACGTCCTGACTTTC
CDR3 protein: CASSNQGANVLTF

V gene: TRBV9
J gene: TRBJ1-2
D gene: NA
CDR3 length: 13
clone size: few
CDR3 DNA: TGTGCCAGCAGCATAACAGCCCGCTATGGCTACACCTTC
CDR3 protein: CASSITARYGYTF

V gene: TRBV4-1
J gene: TRBJ2-5
D gene: TRBD2
CDR3 length: 16
clone size: NA
CDR3 DNA: TGCGCCAGCAGCCCTACTAGCGGGGCGATTAAAGAGACCCAGTACTTC
CDR3 protein: CASSPTSGAIKETQYF

V gene: TRBV18
J gene: TRBJ2-7
D gene: NA
CDR3 length: 17
clone size: NA
CDR3 DNA: TGTGCCAGCTCACCAGGGGGTCGGGGCATTGCCTCCTACGAGCAGTACTTC
CDR3 protein: CASSPGGRGIASYEQYF

V gene: TRBV28
J gene: TRBJ2-7
D gene: NA
CDR3 length: 12
clone size: once
CDR3 DNA: TGTGCCAGCAGTCGAGGGGACAACGAGCAGTACTTC
CDR3 protein: CASSRGDNEQYF

V gene: TRBV5-1
J gene: TRBJ2-4
D gene: NA
CDR3 length: 17
clone size: once
CDR3 DNA: TGCGCCAGCAGCTTGGTCGGCCAAGGGGTAGCCAAAAACATTCAGTACTTC
CDR3 protein: CASSLVGQGVAKNIQYF

V gene: TRBV6-6
J gene: TRBJ2-1
D gene: NA
CDR3 length: 11
clone size: NA
CDR3 DNA: TGTGCCAGCAGTTACTCGGTAGTTATGTTCTTC
CDR3 protein: CASSYSVVMFF

V gene: TRBV15
J gene: TRBJ1-2
D gene: NA
CDR3 length: 14
clone size: few
CDR3 DNA: TGTGCCACCAGCAGAGCTGGCAGCAACTATGGCTACACCTTC
CDR3 protein: CATSRAGSNYGYTF